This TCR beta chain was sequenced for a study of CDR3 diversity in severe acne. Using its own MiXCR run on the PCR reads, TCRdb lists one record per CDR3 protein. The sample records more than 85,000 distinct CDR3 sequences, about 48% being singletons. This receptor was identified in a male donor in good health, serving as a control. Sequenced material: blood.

CDR3 coding DNA: TGCGCCAGCAGCCCAGGGGTTAGTTCAAGCAATCAGCCCCAGCATTTT. Translation gives CASSPGVSSSNQPQHF. The chain joins TRBV5-1 to TRBJ1-5; D possibly corresponds to TRBD1 (6 bases). Trimming shortened V by 4 bases and J by 1 base, and 15 bases separated the two germline ends. The CDR3 consists of 16 residues. Per germline, CDR1 SGHRS and CDR2 YFSETQ.